This entry lists 2 T cell receptor beta chains sequenced from one sample in a study of technical replicates of blood from a handful of donors. The protocol was immunoSEQ multiplex PCR, while the TCRdb copy is restricted to in-frame clones and leaves out a portion. This table has some 100,000 clones, approximately 96% appearing once. The specimen sequenced was T cells isolated from PBMCs. The receptors derive from a human donor in good health.

This chain uses TRBV6-5 with TRBJ2-3; TRBD1 is a possible D gene (5 bases). V lost 6 bases to trimming and J lost 2 bases, with 9 bases between them. Germline loops: CDR1 MNHEY, CDR2 SVGAGI. CDR3 size: 13 residues. The CDR3 sequence is CASRRQTTDTQYF. The CDR3, as DNA: TGTGCCAGCAGAAGACAGACCACAGATACGCAGTATTTT.

This chain connects TRBV11-1 to TRBJ2-7; possibly TRBD2 for D (6 bases). V shed 0 bases and J shed 5 bases, with 14 bases lying between them. The CDR3 loop spans 15 amino acids. Germline loops: CDR1 SGHAT, CDR2 FQDESV (reference sequence). In DNA form, the CDR3 reads TGTGCCAGCAGCTTAGCGCGGGGTGGTTTGGACGAGCAGTACTTC. The encoded protein is CASSLARGGLDEQYF.